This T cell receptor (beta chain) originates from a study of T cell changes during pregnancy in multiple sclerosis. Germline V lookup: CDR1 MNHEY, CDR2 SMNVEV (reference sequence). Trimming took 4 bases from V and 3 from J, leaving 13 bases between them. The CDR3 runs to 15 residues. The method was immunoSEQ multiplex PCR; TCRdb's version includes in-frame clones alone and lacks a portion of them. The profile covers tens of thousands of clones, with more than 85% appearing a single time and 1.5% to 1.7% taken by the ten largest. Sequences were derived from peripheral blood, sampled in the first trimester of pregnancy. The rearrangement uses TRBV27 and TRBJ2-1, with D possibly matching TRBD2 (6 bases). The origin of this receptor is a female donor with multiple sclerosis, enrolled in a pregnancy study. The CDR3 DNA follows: TGTGCCAGCAGTTCGGTTCCTAGCGACTACAATGAGCAGTTCTTC. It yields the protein CASSSVPSDYNEQFF.